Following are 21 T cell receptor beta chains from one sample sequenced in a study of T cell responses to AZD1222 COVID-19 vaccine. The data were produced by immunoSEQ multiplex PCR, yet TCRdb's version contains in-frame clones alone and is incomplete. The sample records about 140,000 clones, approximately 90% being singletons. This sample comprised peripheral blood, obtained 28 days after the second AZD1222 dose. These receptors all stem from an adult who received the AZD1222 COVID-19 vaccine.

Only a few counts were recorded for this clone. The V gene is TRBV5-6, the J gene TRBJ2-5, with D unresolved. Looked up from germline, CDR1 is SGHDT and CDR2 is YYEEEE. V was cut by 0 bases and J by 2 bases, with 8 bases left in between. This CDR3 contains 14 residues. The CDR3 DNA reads TGTGCCAGCAGCTTGGGGGGTCTTCAAGAGACCCAGTACTTC. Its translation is CASSLGGLQETQYF.

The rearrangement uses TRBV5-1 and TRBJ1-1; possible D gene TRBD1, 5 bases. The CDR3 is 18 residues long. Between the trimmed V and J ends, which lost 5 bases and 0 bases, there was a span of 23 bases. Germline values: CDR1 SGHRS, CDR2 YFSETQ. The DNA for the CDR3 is TGCGCCAGCAGACCTAGGGTGGGCCAGGGCGAAATGAACACTGAAGCTTTCTTT. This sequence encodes CASRPRVGQGEMNTEAFF.

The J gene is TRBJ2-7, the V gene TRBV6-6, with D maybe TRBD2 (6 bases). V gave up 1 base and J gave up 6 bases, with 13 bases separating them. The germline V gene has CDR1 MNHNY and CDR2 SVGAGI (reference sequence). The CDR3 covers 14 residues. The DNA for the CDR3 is TGTGCCAGCAGTTACTTAGCGGAGCGGGTCGAGCAGTACTTC. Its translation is CASSYLAERVEQYF.

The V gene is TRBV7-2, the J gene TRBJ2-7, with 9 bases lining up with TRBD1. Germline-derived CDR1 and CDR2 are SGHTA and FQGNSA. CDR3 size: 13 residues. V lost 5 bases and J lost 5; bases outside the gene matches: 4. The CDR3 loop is CASSMTGGDEQYF. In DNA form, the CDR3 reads TGTGCCAGCAGCATGACAGGGGGAGACGAGCAGTACTTC.

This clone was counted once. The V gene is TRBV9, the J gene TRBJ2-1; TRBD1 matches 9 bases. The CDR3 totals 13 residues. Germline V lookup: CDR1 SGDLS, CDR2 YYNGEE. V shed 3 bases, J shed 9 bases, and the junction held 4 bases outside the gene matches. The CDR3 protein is CASSATGGSEQFF. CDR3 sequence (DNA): TGTGCCAGCAGCGCCACAGGGGGCAGTGAGCAGTTCTTC.

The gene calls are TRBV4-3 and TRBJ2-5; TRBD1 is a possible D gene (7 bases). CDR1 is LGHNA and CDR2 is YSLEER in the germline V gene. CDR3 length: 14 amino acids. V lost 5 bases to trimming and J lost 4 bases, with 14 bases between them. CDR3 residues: CASSYRQGGETQYF. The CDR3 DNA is TGCGCCAGCAGCTACCGACAGGGAGGAGAGACCCAGTACTTC.

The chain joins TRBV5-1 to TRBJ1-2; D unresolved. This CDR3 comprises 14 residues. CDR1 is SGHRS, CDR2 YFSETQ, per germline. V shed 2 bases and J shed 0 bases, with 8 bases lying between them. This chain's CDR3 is CASSLSGANYGYTF. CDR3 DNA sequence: TGCGCCAGCAGCTTATCCGGGGCTAACTATGGCTACACCTTC.

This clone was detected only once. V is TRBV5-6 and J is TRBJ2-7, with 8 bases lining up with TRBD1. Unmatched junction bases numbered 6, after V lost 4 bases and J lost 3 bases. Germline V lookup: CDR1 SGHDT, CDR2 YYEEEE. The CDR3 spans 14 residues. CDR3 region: CASSLGQGSYEQYF. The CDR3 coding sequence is TGTGCCAGCAGCCTAGGACAGGGCAGCTACGAGCAGTACTTC.

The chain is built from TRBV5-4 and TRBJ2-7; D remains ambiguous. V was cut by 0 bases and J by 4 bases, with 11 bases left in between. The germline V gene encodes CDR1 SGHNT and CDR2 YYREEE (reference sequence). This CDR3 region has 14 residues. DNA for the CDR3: TGTGCCAGCAGCTTGGGGTTGTTAGAATACGAGCAGTACTTC. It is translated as CASSLGLLEYEQYF.

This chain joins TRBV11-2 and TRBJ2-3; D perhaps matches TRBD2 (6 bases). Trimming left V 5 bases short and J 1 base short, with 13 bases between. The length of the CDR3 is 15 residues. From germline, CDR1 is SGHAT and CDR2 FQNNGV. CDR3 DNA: TGTGCCAGCAGCCCCGCGGGGTATCGCACAGATACGCAGTATTTT. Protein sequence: CASSPAGYRTDTQYF. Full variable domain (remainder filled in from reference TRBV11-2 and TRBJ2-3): EAGVAQSPRYKIIEKRQSVAFWCNPISGHATLYWYQQILGQGPKLLIQFQNNGVVDDSQLPKDRFSAERLKGVDSTLKIQPAKLEDSAVYLCASSPAGYRTDTQYFGPGTRLTVL.

The DNA for the CDR3 is TGTGCCAGCAGTTTATTCTTCACCGGGGCTGGGGCCAACGTCCTGACTTTC. This gives the protein CASSLFFTGAGANVLTF. The chain has TRBV27 and TRBJ2-6, with a possible D match to TRBD2 (5 bases). CDR1 and CDR2 from the germline V gene are MNHEY and SMNVEV (reference sequence). The V gene lost 1 base and the J gene lost 2 bases, with 12 bases spanning the gap. The CDR3 runs to 17 residues.

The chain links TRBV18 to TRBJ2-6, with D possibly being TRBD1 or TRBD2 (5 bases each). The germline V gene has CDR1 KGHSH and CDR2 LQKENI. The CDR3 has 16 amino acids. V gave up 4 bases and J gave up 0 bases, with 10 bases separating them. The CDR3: CASSRDASSGANVLTF. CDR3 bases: TGTGCCAGCTCACGGGACGCCAGCTCTGGGGCCAACGTCCTGACTTTC.

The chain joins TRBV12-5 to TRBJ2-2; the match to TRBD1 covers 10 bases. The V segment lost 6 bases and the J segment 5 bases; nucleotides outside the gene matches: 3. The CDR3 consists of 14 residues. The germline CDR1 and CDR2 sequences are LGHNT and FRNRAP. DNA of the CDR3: TGTGCTAGTGGGACAGGGGGCGAGACCGGGGAGCTGTTTTTT. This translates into CASGTGGETGELFF.

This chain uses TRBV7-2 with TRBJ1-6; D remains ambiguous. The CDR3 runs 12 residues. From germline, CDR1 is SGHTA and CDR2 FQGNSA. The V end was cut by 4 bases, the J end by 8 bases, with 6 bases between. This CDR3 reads CASSSFHSPLHF. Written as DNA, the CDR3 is TGTGCCAGCAGCTCCTTCCATTCACCCCTCCACTTT.

As DNA, the CDR3 is TGTGCCAGCAGCTTAGAGGGGACTAAGTACGAGCAGTACTTC. This translates into CASSLEGTKYEQYF. The gene calls are TRBV7-2 and TRBJ2-7, with 7 nucleotides matching TRBD2. The CDR3 spans 14 residues. V was clipped by 1 base and J by 4 bases; unmatched bases: 4. The germline CDR1 and CDR2 sequences are SGHTA and FQGNSA.

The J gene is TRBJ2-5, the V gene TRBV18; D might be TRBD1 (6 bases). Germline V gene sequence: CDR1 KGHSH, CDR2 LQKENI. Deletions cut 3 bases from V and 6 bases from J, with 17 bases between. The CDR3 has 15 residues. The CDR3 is CASSPRWGRDKTQYF. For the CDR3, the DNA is TGTGCCAGCTCACCCCGGTGGGGCAGGGACAAGACCCAGTACTTC. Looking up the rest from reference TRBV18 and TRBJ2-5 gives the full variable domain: NAGVMQNPRHLVRRRGQEARLRCSPMKGHSHVYWYRQLPEEGLKFMVYLQKENIIDESGMPKERFSAEFPKEGPSILRIQQVVRGDSAAYFCASSPRWGRDKTQYFGPGTRLLVL.

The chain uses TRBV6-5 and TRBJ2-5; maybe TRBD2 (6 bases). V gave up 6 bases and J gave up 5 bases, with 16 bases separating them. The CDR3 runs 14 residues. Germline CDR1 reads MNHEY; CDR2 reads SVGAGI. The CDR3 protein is CASSLLRGTETQYF. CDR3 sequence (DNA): TGTGCCAGCAGCCTCCTTCGGGGGACGGAGACCCAGTACTTC.

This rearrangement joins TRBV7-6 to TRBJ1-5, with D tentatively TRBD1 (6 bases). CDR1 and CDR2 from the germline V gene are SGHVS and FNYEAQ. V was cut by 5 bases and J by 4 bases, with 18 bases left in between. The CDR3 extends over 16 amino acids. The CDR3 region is CASSQSLAGENQPQHF. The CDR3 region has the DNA TGTGCCAGCAGCCAAAGCTTGGCAGGGGAAAATCAGCCCCAGCATTTT. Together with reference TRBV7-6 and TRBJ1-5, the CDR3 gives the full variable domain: GAGVSQSPRYKVTKRGQDVALRCDPISGHVSLYWYRQALGQGPEFLTYFNYEAQQDKSGLPNDRFSAERPEGSISTLTIQRTEQRDSAMYRCASSQSLAGENQPQHFGDGTRLSIL.

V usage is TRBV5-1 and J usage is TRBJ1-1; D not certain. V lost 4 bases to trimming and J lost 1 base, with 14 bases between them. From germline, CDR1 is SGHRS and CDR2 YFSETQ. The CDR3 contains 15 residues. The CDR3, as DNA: TGCGCCAGCAGCCCTAGACCCCGTGCGAACACTGAAGCTTTCTTT. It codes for CASSPRPRANTEAFF. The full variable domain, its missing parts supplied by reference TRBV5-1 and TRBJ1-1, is KAGVTQTPRYLIKTRGQQVTLSCSPISGHRSVSWYQQTPGQGLQFLFEYFSETQRNKGNFPGRFSGRQFSNSRSEMNVSTLELGDSALYLCASSPRPRANTEAFFGQGTRLTVV.

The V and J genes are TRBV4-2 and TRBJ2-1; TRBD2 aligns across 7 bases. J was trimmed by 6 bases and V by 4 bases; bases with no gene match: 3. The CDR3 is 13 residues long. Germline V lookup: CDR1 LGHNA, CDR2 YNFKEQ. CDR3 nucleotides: TGTGCCAGCAGCCGCGCGGGGGTCAATGAGCAGTTCTTC. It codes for CASSRAGVNEQFF.

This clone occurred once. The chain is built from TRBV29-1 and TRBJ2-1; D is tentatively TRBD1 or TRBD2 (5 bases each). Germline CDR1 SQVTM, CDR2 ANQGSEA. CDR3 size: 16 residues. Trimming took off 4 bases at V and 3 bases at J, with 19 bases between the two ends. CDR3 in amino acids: CSVAGSGLLGYNEQFF. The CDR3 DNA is TGCAGCGTTGCGGGGTCAGGGTTATTGGGCTACAATGAGCAGTTCTTC.